The text below deals with one T cell receptor beta chain. The antigen is unknown. The data were obtained in a study of cytomegalovirus exposure and HLA in healthy donors. Germline V gene data show CDR1 as LNHDA and CDR2 as SQIVND (reference sequence). Trimming shortened V by 3 bases and J by 8 bases, and 22 bases separated the two germline ends. CDR3 length equals 17 residues. Regarding the study as a whole: The study assumed roughly uniform donor sequencing depth for presence/absence analyses.

In the PCR, 60 Vbeta and 13 Jbeta primers were used. Sequencing was performed with immunoSEQ multiplex PCR; in TCRdb, only in-frame clones are kept and a portion is missing. The data contain 150,000 to 200,000 clones, approximately 78% of them singletons. The sequenced sample consisted of PBMCs. The rearrangement links TRBV19 to TRBJ1-4; D gene uncertain. This TCR was sampled from a woman in her thirties or forties in good health and CMV-seronegative. The DNA of the CDR3 is TGTGCCAGTAGTATGGGCGGGCTGGGCGGAGGTTTGGAAAAACTGTTTTTT. Protein: CASSMGGLGGGLEKLFF.